This entry lists 12 T cell receptor beta chains sequenced from one sample in a study of blood T cell repertoires in COVID-19. Data came from immunoSEQ multiplex PCR; TCRdb stores just in-frame clones and leaves some out. The sample records hundreds of thousands of clones, 85% being singletons. The sample comprised PBMCs or T cells enriched from blood (not recorded which). These receptors were taken from a woman in her forties or fifties with acute COVID-19.

The count of this clone is one. The chain has TRBV27 and TRBJ2-7; TRBD1 matches at 9 bases. The CDR3 is 15 amino acids. The J segment lost 2 bases and the V segment lost 1 base, leaving 3 bases of the junction unmatched. In germline, CDR1 is MNHEY, CDR2 SMNVEV (reference sequence). The CDR3 DNA follows: TGTGCCAGCAGTTTATGGGGGACAGGGACCTACGAGCAGTACTTC. This sequence encodes CASSLWGTGTYEQYF.

The chain couples TRBV30 to TRBJ1-1; tentatively, D is TRBD1 (5 bases). The V gene's germline CDR1 is GTSNPN and CDR2 SVGIG (reference sequence). The V end was cut by 8 bases, the J end by 1 base, with 11 bases between. There are 12 residues in the CDR3. This CDR3 reads CAAYRSNTEAFF. CDR3 in DNA: TGTGCCGCCTACAGGTCGAACACTGAAGCTTTCTTT. The complete variable domain, with remaining parts taken from reference TRBV30 and TRBJ1-1, reads SQTIHQWPATLVQPVGSPLSLECTVEGTSNPNLYWYRQAAGRGLQLLFYSVGIGQISSEVPQNLSASRPQDRQFILSSKKLLLSDSGFYLCAAYRSNTEAFFGQGTRLTVV.

The CDR3 region is CASSESLAGGISSTDTQYF. The CDR3 coding sequence is TGTGCCAGCAGTGAGTCGTTAGCGGGGGGAATTTCTAGCACAGATACGCAGTATTTT. The chain couples TRBV6-1 to TRBJ2-3; 10 nucleotides agree with TRBD2. CDR1 and CDR2 from the germline V gene are MNHNS and SASEGT. The CDR3 consists of 19 residues. The ends lost 3 bases at V and 0 bases at J; junction bases unmatched: 12.

The chain is built from TRBV29-1 and TRBJ1-1; tentatively, D is TRBD1 (5 bases). CDR3 length: 14 amino acids. The germline CDR1 and CDR2 sequences are SQVTM and ANQGSEA. With 2 bases removed from V and 5 bases from J, the gap between germline ends came to 15 bases. The CDR3 is CSVEPNRGLTEAFF. CDR3 nucleotides: TGCAGCGTTGAACCGAACCGGGGGTTAACTGAAGCTTTCTTT.

This clone was picked up one time. The chain carries TRBV19 and TRBJ2-1; 16 bases align to TRBD2. Germline CDR1 is LNHDA and CDR2 is SQIVND (reference sequence). This CDR3 spans 15 amino acids. With V trimmed by 10 bases and J by 9 bases, 9 bases remained unmatched. CDR3 sequence: CAIKGTSGGAGEQFF. In DNA form, the CDR3 reads TGTGCCATCAAAGGGACTAGCGGGGGGGCCGGTGAGCAGTTCTTC.

The gene calls are TRBV7-3 and TRBJ1-3, with D hard to call. CDR1 and CDR2 (germline): SGHTA, FQGTGA. The length of the CDR3 is 14 residues. V was shortened by 6 bases and J by 0 bases, with 9 bases between the two germline ends. CDR3 loop: CASSKQSSGNTIYF. Here the CDR3 DNA reads TGTGCCAGCAGTAAACAGAGCTCTGGAAACACCATATATTTT.

The rearrangement uses TRBV30 and TRBJ2-5, with TRBD2 matching 7 bases. Trimming removed 4 bases from V and 1 base from J; junction bases left unmatched: 6. CDR1 GTSNPN and CDR2 SVGIG come from the germline V gene (reference sequence). This CDR3 is 14 amino acids long. Here the CDR3 DNA reads TGTGCCTGGACCTCGGGACTACCCCAAGAGACCCAGTACTTC. Amino acid sequence: CAWTSGLPQETQYF. The entire variable domain, with the rest obtained from reference TRBV30 and TRBJ2-5, is as follows: SQTIHQWPATLVQPVGSPLSLECTVEGTSNPNLYWYRQAAGRGLQLLFYSVGIGQISSEVPQNLSASRPQDRQFILSSKKLLLSDSGFYLCAWTSGLPQETQYFGPGTRLLVL.

The genes are TRBV10-2 and TRBJ2-5, with 10 bases matching TRBD2. The V segment lost 6 bases and the J segment 7 bases; nucleotides outside the gene matches: 11. Germline V lookup: CDR1 WSHSY, CDR2 SAAADI. This CDR3 comprises 15 residues. As DNA, the CDR3 is TGCGCCAGCAGCGAAGGACTAGCGGACCCGTGGACCCAGTACTTC. Residues: CASSEGLADPWTQYF.

The rearrangement uses TRBV10-2 and TRBJ1-5, with 10 bases fitting TRBD1. Germline loops: CDR1 WSHSY, CDR2 SAAADI. The CDR3 extends over 14 amino acids. Trimming cost V 6 bases and J 6 bases; bases outside gene matches: 5. CDR3 sequence (DNA): TGCGCCAGCAGGACCGGGACAGGGGCTCAGCCCCAGCATTTT. Protein product: CASRTGTGAQPQHF.

The rearrangement uses TRBV6-5 and TRBJ1-2; 8 bases match TRBD1. Losses at the gene ends were 4 bases for V and 3 bases for J; bases not matched to a gene: 4. The CDR3 has 14 amino acids. CDR1 is MNHEY, CDR2 SVGAGI, per germline. The CDR3 sequence: CASSSYRGDYGYTF. CDR3 DNA: TGTGCCAGCAGTTCTTACAGGGGGGACTATGGCTACACCTTC.

CDR3 residues: CASSLMASDYGYTF. DNA for the CDR3: TGTGCCAGCAGCTTAATGGCCAGCGACTATGGCTACACCTTC. V usage is TRBV7-9 and J usage is TRBJ1-2; no clear D. The germline CDR1 and CDR2 sequences are SEHNR and FQNEAQ (reference sequence). CDR3 size: 14 residues. Trimming cost V 2 bases and J 3 bases, with 10 bases left between them.

The gene calls are TRBV29-1 and TRBJ1-2, with 9 bases fitting TRBD1. The germline gives CDR1 SQVTM, CDR2 ANQGSEA. The CDR3 runs to 13 residues. The ends lost 6 bases at V and 6 bases at J; junction bases unmatched: 8. CDR3 nucleotides: TGCAGCGTCCCAGGGACAGGGATTAATGGCTACACCTTC. It translates to CSVPGTGINGYTF.